The clone carrying this TCR beta chain has just a few counts. These data are taken from a study of T cell repertoires in cytomegalovirus infection. TCRdb reprocessed the reads via MiXCR and lists one record per CDR3 protein. There are roughly 250,000 distinct CDR3 sequences in the sample; around 12% occur only once, and 1.6% lies in the top ten. Germline V lookup: CDR1 SQVTM, CDR2 ANQGSEA. Trimming left V 3 bases short and J 7 bases short, with 16 bases between. The CDR3 consists of 14 residues. The rearrangement uses TRBV29-1 and TRBJ2-1, with no clear D. This TCR was recovered from a human donor in good health (CMV status not recorded). Some clones in this sample may be carry-over from other donors' samples. The sequencing sample was made of PBMCs. The CDR3 coding sequence is TGCAGCGTTGACGGGCTGGCCGGAGTGAATGAGCAGTTCTTC. It yields the protein CSVDGLAGVNEQFF.